This T cell receptor beta chain derives from a study of blood T cell repertoires in COVID-19 (dated by TCRdb to about 2020). Regarding the complete study: Collaborator samples came from the United States, Italy and Spain and covered acute and convalescent phases of COVID-19. Subjects who had been exposed to COVID-19, were actively infected with it, or had recovered from it provided the deeply sampled blood TCRbeta repertoires that made up the dataset. HLA class I and class II types, where available, came from metadata supplied by the sample provider rather than from assay-based typing. The prospective study material was composed of cDNA or gDNA derived from T cells, B-cell-depleted T cells, or PBMCs. The samples were drawn from two sources: the first 160 participants of the ongoing ImmuneRACE study, and 1,254 subjects contributed by 6 global collaborators. Sample metadata almost always included a de-identified subject ID, COVID-19 status, age in years and sex. A freely available public database, intended as a resource for researchers studying the immune response to SARS-CoV-2, is where the repertoires were released. Study-wide findings and limitations: The quantity of clinical and demographic metadata differed by source and by participant and was supplied without curation.

The immunoSEQ Assay, a bias-controlled multiplex PCR, was used to amplify TCRbeta CDR3 regions from genomic DNA. Per the original workflow: The number of nucleated cells in each sample was estimated by amplification of reference gene primers within the assay. Sequence reads were collapsed and filtered to measure the absolute abundance of every unique TCRbeta CDR3 rearrangement. For each sample, productive Simpson clonality was calculated as the square root of Simpson's diversity index over productive rearrangements. The source is immuneACCESS, and TCRdb retained only in-frame sequences with V and J called. Part of the clones is not carried over; for the studies checked, unresolved V genes explain less than half of this, and the remainder is unexplained. The DNA gave D and trimming, while V, J and clone size come from that table. Across this sample there are some 400,000 clones, with around 87% seen only once. The top ten constitute about 10% of the sample.

Comment on this clone: The target of this receptor is not known. The sample holds no much larger clone one base away, and base qualities are not on file.

V and J are truncated by 3 bases and 4 bases respectively, leaving an intervening sequence of 9 bases. The germline V gene encodes CDR1 MNHEY and CDR2 SMNVEV (reference sequence). The CDR3 runs 13 residues from the cysteine to the phenylalanine. This entry keeps only the CDR3 DNA: 39 bases, framed from base 1. One collaborating source in Seattle enrolled patients while the patients were actively infected and followed the patients over time throughout the course of disease. Each collaborating institution followed its own protocols to collect whole blood in K2EDTA tubes. For TCRbeta analysis, collaborators shipped samples in one of three forms: frozen whole blood, isolated PBMCs, or DNA extracted from either of those sample types.

Source material: peripheral blood. This sequence originates from a young woman with COVID-19, enrolled during active disease. The chain is made from TRBV27 and TRBJ1-2, with no confidently assigned D gene. The CDR3 loop reads CASSLEGPYGYTF. The DNA is TGTGCCAGCAGTTTGGAGGGTCCCTATGGCTACACCTTC.